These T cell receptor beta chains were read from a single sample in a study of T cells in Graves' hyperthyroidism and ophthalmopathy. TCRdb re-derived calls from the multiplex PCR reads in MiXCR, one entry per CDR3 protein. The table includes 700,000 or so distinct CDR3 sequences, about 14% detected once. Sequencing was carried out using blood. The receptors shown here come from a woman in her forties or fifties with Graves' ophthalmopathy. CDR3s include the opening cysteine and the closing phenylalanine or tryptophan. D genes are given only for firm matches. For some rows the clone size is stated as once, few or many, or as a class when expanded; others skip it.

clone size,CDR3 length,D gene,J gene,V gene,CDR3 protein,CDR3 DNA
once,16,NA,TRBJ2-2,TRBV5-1,CASSLWAGRNTGELFF,TGCGCCAGCAGCTTGTGGGCAGGGAGGAACACCGGGGAGCTGTTTTTT
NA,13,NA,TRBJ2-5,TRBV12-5,CASARGLQETQYF,TGTGCTAGTGCCCGAGGGCTTCAAGAGACCCAGTACTTC
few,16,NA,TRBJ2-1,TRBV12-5,CASGLFGTRPYNEQFF,TGTGCTAGTGGTTTGTTCGGGACTCGGCCATACAATGAGCAGTTCTTC
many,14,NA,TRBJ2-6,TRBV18,CASSRDAGANVLTF,TGTGCCAGCTCCCGCGATGCTGGGGCCAACGTCCTGACTTTC
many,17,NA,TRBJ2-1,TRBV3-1,CASSQDGGTTQYNEQFF,TGTGCCAGCAGCCAAGACGGAGGGACGACCCAATACAATGAGCAGTTCTTC
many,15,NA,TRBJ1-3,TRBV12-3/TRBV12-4,CASSQAPGERNTIYF,TGTGCCAGCAGTCAAGCACCTGGGGAAAGAAACACCATATATTTT
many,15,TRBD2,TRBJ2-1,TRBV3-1,CASSQNLAGYNEQFF,TGTGCCAGCAGCCAAAATTTAGCGGGTTACAATGAGCAGTTCTTC
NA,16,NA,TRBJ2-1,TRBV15,CATSRDSTGGYNEQFF,TGTGCCACCAGCAGAGATTCGACCGGGGGATACAATGAGCAGTTCTTC
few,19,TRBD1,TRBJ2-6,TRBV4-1,CASSQGQVGASSGANVLTF,TGCGCCAGCAGCCAGGGACAGGTTGGTGCGTCCTCTGGGGCCAACGTCCTGACTTTC
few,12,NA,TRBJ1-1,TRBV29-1,CSVRVSGTEAFF,TGCAGCGTGAGGGTATCGGGCACTGAAGCTTTCTTT
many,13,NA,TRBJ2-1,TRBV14,CASSQDLLDEQFF,TGTGCCAGCAGCCAAGATCTCTTGGATGAGCAGTTCTTC
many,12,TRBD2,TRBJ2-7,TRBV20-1,CSVIAGGGEQYF,TGCAGTGTAATAGCGGGAGGTGGCGAGCAGTACTTC
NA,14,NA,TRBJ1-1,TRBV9,CASSEGLAGTEAFF,TGTGCCAGCAGCGAAGGACTGGCGGGCACTGAAGCTTTCTTT
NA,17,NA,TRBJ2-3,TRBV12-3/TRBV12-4,CASSLTPGSGSTDTQYF,TGTGCCAGCAGCCTAACCCCGGGGAGCGGGAGCACAGATACGCAGTATTTT
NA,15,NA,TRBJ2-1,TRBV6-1,CASSPRGGKGREQFF,TGTGCCAGCAGTCCTCGTGGCGGGAAAGGGAGGGAGCAGTTCTTC
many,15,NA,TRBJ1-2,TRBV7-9,CASRSLGGSNYGYTF,TGTGCCAGCAGATCGCTCGGGGGCAGTAACTATGGCTACACCTTC
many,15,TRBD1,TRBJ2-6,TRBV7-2,CASHRGESGANVLTF,TGTGCCAGCCACAGGGGGGAATCTGGGGCCAACGTCCTGACTTTC
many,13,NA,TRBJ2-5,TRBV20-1,CSASGVDQETQYF,TGCAGTGCTAGCGGAGTAGACCAAGAGACCCAGTACTTC
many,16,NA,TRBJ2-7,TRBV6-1,CASSVVGRGYSYEQYF,TGTGCCAGCAGTGTGGTGGGGCGGGGATACTCCTACGAGCAGTACTTC
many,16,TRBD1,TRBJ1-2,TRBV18,CASSPLSSDREIGYTF,TGTGCCAGCTCACCACTAAGTTCGGACAGGGAAATTGGCTACACCTTC
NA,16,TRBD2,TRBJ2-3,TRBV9,CASSVAAGEGTDTQYF,TGTGCCAGCAGCGTAGCGGCGGGAGAGGGCACAGATACGCAGTATTTT
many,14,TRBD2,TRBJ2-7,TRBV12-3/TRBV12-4,CASSLLERDPEQYF,TGTGCCAGCAGTTTACTCGAGCGGGACCCCGAGCAGTACTTC
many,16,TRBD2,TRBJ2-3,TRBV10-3,CAISESAGEGTDTQYF,TGTGCCATCAGTGAGTCAGCGGGAGAGGGGACAGATACGCAGTATTTT
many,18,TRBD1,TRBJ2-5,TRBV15,CATSRITQGAAVSETQYF,TGTGCCACCAGCAGGATAACACAGGGGGCGGCAGTTTCAGAGACCCAGTACTTC
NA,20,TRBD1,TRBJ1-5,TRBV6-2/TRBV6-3,CASSYSTAGGTPYSNQPQHF,TGTGCCAGCAGTTACTCGACGGCAGGGGGTACCCCATATAGCAATCAGCCCCAGCATTTT
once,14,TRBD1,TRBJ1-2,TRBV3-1,CASSRAGGRDGYTF,TGTGCCAGCAGCCGAGCAGGGGGCAGAGATGGCTACACCTTC
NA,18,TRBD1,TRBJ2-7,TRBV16,CASSQPRKGQGVTYEQYF,TGTGCCAGCAGCCAACCCCGAAAAGGACAGGGGGTCACCTACGAGCAGTACTTC
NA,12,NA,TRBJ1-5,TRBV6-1,CASKTENQPQHF,TGTGCCAGCAAGACAGAGAATCAGCCCCAGCATTTT